This T cell receptor (beta chain) was identified in a study of blood T cell repertoires in COVID-19. At the level of the study: Samples representing acute and convalescent COVID-19 were sourced from the United States, Italy and Spain. In each case, the material was cDNA or gDNA derived from T cells, B-cell-depleted T cells, or PBMCs.

Trimming left V 3 bases short and J 6 bases short, with 12 bases between. The germline V gene encodes CDR1 LNHDA and CDR2 SQIVND (reference sequence). The CDR3 is 14 amino acids. Clinical history reported by participants formed the basis on which cohorts were assigned. Cohort 3 recovered donors had two negative PCRs, clearance, or symptom resolution. Using immunoSEQ multiplex PCR, the repertoire was profiled, and TCRdb retains in-frame clones only, with some absent. This table has a few hundred thousand clones, roughly 90% appearing once. V usage is TRBV19 and J usage is TRBJ1-3, with D perhaps matching TRBD1 (6 bases). The clonotype originates from a woman aged 30 to 39 who had recovered from COVID-19. The specimen sequenced was PBMCs or T cells enriched from blood (not recorded which). The CDR3 DNA reads as TGTGCCAGTAGTATGGGACACCGATTAAACACCATATATTTT. Translating gives CASSMGHRLNTIYF.